This T cell receptor (beta chain) stems from a study of blood T cell repertoires in COVID-19. Study-wide background: Spain, Italy and the United States supplied samples that represented acute and convalescent COVID-19. PBMCs, B-cell-depleted T cells, or T cells were the source of the cDNA or gDNA that made up the material.

As handled by the study authors: Amplifying reference gene primers gave estimates of nucleated cell counts. Data came from immunoSEQ multiplex PCR; TCRdb stores just in-frame clones and leaves some out. D and trimming were read from the DNA, whereas the V and J calls and clone size are those reported in that table. The sample yields about 70,000 clones, roughly 87% seen once. This CDR3 has 11 residues. The germline V gene has CDR1 KGHDR and CDR2 SFDVKD. This clone is judged medium-sized. This clonotype was obtained from a woman between 18 and 29 years old with acute or convalescent COVID-19. The source material was peripheral blood. This chain uses TRBV24-1 with TRBJ2-7; TRBD1 matches 7 bases. The CDR3 loop is CATSDLDREKV. The CDR3 bases are TGTGCCACCAGTGATTTGGACAGGGAAAAGGTC.